This T cell receptor beta chain was sequenced in a study of cytomegalovirus exposure and HLA in healthy donors. Study results and caveats: The study had only CMV serostatus as immune exposure information.

With regard to this clone: Its antigen is not identified.

CDR1 is GTSNPN, CDR2 SVGIG, per germline (reference sequence). V was pared by 4 bases and J by 3 bases, with 3 bases of the junction left unmatched. This CDR3 region has 14 residues. This PCR relied on a set of 60 Vbeta primers and 13 Jbeta primers. The repertoire was sequenced with immunoSEQ multiplex PCR; TCRdb's copy has only in-frame clones and lacks some. Of about 130,000 clones in the sample, approximately 80% were seen once. Sequenced material: PBMCs. This clonotype was sampled from a man between 35 and 55 years old in good health and CMV-seronegative. The J gene is TRBJ2-7, the V gene TRBV30, with 13 bases fitting TRBD2. DNA for the CDR3: TGTGCCTGGACGCGGACTAGCGGGGGCTACGAGCAGTACTTC. Translated, it gives CAWTRTSGGYEQYF.